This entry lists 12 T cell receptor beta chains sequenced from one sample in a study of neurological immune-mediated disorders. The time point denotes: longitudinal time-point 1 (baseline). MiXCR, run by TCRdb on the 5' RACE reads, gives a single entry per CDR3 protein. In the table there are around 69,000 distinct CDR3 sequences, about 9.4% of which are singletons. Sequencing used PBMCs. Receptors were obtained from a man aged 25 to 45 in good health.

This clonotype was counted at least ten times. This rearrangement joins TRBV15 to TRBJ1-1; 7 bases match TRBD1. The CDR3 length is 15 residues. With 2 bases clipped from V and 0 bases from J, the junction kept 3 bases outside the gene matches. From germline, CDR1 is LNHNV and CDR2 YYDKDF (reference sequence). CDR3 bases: TGTGCCACCAGCAGAAAACAGGGGATGAACACTGAAGCTTTCTTT. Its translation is CATSRKQGMNTEAFF.

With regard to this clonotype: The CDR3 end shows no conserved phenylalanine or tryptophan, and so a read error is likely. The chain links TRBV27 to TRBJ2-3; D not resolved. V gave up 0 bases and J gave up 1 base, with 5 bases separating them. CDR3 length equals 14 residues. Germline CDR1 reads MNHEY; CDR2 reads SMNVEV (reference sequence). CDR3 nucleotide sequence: TGTGCCAGCAGTTTATCGGCACGCACAGATACGCAGTATTTA. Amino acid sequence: CASSLSARTDTQYL.

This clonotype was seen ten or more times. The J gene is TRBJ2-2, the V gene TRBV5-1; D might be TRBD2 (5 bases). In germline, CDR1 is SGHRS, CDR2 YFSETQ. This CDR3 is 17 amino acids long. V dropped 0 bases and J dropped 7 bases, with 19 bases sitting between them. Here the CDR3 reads CASSLVETKGRYGELFF. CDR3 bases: TGCGCCAGCAGCTTGGTTGAGACTAAAGGAAGATACGGGGAGCTGTTTTTT.

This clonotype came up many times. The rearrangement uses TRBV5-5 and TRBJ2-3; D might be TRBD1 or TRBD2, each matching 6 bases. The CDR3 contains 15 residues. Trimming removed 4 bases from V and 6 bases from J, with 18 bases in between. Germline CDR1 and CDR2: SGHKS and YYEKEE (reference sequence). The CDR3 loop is CASSRQLGGRDTQYF. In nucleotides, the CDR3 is TGTGCCAGCAGCCGACAGTTAGGGGGGCGGGATACGCAGTATTTT.

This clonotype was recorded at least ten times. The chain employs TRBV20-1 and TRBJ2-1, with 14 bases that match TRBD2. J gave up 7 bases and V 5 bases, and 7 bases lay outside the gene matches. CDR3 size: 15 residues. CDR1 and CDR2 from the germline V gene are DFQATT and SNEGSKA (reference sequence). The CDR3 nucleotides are TGCAGTGCTGGGACTAGCGGGAGAACTGAAAATGAGCAGTTCTTC. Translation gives CSAGTSGRTENEQFF.

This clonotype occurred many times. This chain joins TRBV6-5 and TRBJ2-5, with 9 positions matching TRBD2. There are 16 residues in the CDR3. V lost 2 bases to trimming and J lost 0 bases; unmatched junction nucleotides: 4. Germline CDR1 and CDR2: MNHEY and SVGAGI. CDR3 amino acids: CASSYAGGADQETQYF. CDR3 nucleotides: TGTGCCAGCAGTTACGCGGGAGGGGCCGACCAAGAGACCCAGTACTTC.

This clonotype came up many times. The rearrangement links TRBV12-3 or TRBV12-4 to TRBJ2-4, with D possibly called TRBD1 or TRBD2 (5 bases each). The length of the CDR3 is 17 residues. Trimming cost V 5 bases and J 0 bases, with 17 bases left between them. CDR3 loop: CASSKSSGPLAKNIQYF. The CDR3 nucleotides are TGTGCCAGCAGTAAAAGCTCGGGACCGCTAGCCAAAAACATTCAGTACTTC.

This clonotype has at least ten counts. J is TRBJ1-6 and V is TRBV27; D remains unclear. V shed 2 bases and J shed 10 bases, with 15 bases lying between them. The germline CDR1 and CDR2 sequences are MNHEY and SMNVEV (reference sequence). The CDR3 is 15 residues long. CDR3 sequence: CASSLPADLGSPLHF. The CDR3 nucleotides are TGTGCCAGCAGTTTACCCGCGGATTTGGGGTCACCCCTCCACTTT.

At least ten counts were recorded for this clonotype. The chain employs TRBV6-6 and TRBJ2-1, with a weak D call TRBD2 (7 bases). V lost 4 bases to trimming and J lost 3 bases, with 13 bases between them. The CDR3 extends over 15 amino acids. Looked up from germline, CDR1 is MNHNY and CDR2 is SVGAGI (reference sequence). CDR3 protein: CASSSGGSGYNEQFF. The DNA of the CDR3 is TGTGCCAGCAGTTCGGGGGGCTCGGGCTACAATGAGCAGTTCTTC.

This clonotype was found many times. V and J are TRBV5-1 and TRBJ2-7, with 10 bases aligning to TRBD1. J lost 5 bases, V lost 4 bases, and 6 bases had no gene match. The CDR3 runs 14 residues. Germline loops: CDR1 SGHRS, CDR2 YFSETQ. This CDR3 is CASSTRDRGHEQYF. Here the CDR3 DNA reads TGCGCCAGCAGCACCCGGGACAGGGGCCACGAGCAGTACTTC.

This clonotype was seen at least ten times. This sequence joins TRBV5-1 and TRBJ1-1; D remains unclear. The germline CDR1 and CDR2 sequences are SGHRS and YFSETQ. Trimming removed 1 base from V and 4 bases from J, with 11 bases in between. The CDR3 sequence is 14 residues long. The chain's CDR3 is CASSLMTEGTEAFF. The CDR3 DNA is TGCGCCAGCAGCTTGATGACGGAGGGCACTGAAGCTTTCTTT.

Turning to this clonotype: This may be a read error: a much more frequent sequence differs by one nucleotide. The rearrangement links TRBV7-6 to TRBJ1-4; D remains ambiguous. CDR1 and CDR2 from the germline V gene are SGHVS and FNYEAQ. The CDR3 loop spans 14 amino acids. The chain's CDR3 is CVSSPDPTNEKLFF. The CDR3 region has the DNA TGTGTCAGCAGCCCAGACCCAACTAATGAAAAACTGTTTTTT.